In its sample, the clone carrying this T cell receptor beta chain was seen a few times. Its cognate antigen is unknown. Individuals with alopecia areata gave both lesional scalp punch biopsies and peripheral blood for collection. This specimen comes from a study of CD8+ T cells in alopecia areata. Following RNA extraction, reverse transcription yielded cDNA that acted as the sequencing template. Some clones are missing from TCRdb's copy, which holds only in-frame ones; the method was immunoSEQ multiplex PCR. The sample lists roughly 250,000 clones, 65% to 70% occurring once. Study-wide results and caveats: Scalp specimens additionally yield sequences from normal skin's resident alphabeta T cells.

Trimming took off 4 bases at V and 8 bases at J, with 14 bases between the two ends. CDR1 LGHNA and CDR2 YNFKEQ come from the germline V gene. There are 13 residues in the CDR3. Sequences were derived from CD4+ T cells sorted from blood, sampled at week 0. J is TRBJ1-1 and V is TRBV4-2, with D possibly being TRBD1 (5 bases). The receptor comes from a human donor with alopecia areata. The CDR3 is CASSRSGGEEAFF. DNA of the CDR3: TGTGCCAGCAGCCGCTCCGGGGGAGAGGAAGCTTTCTTT.